The 2 T cell receptor beta chains listed next were all sequenced from one sample in a study of blood T cell repertoires in COVID-19. Measured with immunoSEQ multiplex PCR; TCRdb has only the in-frame clones, and not every one. This table has under 450,000 clones, roughly nine tenths appearing once. Sequenced: PBMCs or T cells enriched from blood (not recorded which). Every receptor here comes from a woman between 40 and 50 years old who had been exposed to COVID-19.

This rearrangement joins TRBV7-2 to TRBJ1-6; D uncertain. This CDR3 contains 15 residues. Per the germline V gene, CDR1 is SGHTA and CDR2 is FQGNSA. V lost 5 bases, J lost 5 bases, and 13 bases lay in between. CDR3 in amino acids: CASSPAGVNNSPLHF. For the CDR3, the DNA is TGTGCCAGCAGCCCCGCGGGAGTGAATAATTCACCCCTCCACTTT.

The chain carries TRBV5-1 and TRBJ1-4; D uncertain. Germline CDR1 and CDR2: SGHRS and YFSETQ. The CDR3 has 15 residues. Trimming took 8 bases from V and 17 from J, leaving 31 bases between them. CDR3 sequence reads: CARIKVRGCLFKRFF. The CDR3 bases are TGCGCCAGAATCAAAGTGCGAGGATGCCTATTTAAACGCTTTTTT.